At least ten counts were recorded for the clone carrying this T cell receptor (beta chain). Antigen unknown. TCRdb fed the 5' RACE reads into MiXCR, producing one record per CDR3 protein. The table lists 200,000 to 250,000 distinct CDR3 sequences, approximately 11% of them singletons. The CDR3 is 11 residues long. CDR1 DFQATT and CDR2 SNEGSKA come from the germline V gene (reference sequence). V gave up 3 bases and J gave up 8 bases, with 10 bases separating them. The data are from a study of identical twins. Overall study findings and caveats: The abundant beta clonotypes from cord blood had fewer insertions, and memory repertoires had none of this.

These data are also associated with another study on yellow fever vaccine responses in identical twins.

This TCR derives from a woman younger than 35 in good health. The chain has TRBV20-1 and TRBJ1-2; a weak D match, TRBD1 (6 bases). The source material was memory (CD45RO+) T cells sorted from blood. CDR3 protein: CSARTGAGYTF. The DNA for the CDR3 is TGCAGTGCTAGGACAGGAGCCGGCTACACCTTC.